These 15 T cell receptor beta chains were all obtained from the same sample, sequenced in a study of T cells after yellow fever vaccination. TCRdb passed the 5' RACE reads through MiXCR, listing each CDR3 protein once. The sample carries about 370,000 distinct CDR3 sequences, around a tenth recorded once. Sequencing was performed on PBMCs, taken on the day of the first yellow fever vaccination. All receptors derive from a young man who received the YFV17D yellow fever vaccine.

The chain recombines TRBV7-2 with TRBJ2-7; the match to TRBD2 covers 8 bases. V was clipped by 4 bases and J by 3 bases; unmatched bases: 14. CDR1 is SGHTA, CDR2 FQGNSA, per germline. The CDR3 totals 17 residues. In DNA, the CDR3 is TGTGCCAGCAGCTCCACGCGGGGGGCCGGTATTGGCTACGAGCAGTACTTC. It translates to CASSSTRGAGIGYEQYF.

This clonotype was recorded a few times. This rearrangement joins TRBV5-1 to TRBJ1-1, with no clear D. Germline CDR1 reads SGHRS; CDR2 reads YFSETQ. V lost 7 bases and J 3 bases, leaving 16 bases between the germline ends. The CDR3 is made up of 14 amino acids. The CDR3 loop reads CASAPTGRDTEAFF. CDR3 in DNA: TGCGCCAGCGCACCGACTGGGAGGGACACTGAAGCTTTCTTT.

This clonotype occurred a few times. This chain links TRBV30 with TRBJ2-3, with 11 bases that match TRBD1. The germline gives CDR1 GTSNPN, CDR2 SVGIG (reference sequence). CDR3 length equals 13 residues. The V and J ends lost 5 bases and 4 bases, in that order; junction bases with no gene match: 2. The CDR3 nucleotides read TGTGCCTGGGGGGACAGGGGGTCAGATACGCAGTATTTT. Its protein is CAWGDRGSDTQYF.

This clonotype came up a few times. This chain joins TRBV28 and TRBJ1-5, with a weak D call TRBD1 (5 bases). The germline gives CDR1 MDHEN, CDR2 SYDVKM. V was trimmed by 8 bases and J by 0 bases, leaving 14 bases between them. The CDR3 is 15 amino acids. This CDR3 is CASGGREHSNQPQHF. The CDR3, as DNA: TGTGCCAGCGGGGGTAGGGAACATAGCAATCAGCCCCAGCATTTT.

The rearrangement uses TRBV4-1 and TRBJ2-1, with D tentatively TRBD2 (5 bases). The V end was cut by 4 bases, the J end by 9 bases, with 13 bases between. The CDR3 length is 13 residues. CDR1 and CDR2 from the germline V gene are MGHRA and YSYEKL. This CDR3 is CASSLRDSREQFF. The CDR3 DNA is TGCGCCAGCAGCCTCCGGGATAGTCGTGAGCAGTTCTTC.

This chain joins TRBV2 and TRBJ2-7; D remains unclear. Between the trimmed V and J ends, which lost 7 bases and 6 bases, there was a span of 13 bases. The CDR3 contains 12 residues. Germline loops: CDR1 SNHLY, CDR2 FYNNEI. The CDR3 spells CASTDWVSEQYV. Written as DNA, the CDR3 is TGTGCCAGCACAGATTGGGTTTCCGAGCAGTACGTC.

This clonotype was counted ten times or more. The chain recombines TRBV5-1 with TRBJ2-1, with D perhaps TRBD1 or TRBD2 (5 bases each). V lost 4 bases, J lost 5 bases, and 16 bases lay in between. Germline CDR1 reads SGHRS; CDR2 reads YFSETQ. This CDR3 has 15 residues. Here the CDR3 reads CASSQGTGTNNEQFF. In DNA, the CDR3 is TGCGCCAGCAGCCAAGGTACCGGGACGAACAATGAGCAGTTCTTC.

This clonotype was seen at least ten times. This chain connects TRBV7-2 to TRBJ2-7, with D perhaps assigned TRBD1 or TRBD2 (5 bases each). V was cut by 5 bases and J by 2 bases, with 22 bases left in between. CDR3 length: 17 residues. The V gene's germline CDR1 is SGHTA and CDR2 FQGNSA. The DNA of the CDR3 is TGTGCCAGCAGCCTTAGCTCCGGGACCACTAACGCCTACGAGCAGTACGTC. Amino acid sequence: CASSLSSGTTNAYEQYV.

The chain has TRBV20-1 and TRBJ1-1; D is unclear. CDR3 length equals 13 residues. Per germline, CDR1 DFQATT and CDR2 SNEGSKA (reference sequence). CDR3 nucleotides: TGCAGCGCATGTCGCATCATGAACACTGAAGCTTTCTTT. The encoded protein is CSACRIMNTEAFF.

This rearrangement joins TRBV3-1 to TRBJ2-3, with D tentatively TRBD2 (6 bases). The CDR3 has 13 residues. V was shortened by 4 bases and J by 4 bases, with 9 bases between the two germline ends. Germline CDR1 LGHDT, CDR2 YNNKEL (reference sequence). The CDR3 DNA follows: TGTGCCAGCAGCCCTCGGGAGCCAGATACGCAGTATTTT. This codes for CASSPREPDTQYF.

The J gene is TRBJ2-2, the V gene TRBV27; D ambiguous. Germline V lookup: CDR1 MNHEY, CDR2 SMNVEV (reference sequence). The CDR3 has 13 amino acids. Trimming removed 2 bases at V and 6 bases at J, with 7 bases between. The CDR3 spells CASSLKDAGELFF. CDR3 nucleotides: TGTGCCAGCAGTTTAAAGGACGCCGGGGAGCTGTTTTTT.

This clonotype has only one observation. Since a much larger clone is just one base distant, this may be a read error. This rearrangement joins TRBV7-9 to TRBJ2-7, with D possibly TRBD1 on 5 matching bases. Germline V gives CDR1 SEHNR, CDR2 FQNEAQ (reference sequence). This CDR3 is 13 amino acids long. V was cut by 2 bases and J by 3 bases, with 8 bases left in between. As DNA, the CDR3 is TGTGCCAGCAGCTTAACCCAGGGCTACGAGCAGTACTTC. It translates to CASSLTQGYEQYF.

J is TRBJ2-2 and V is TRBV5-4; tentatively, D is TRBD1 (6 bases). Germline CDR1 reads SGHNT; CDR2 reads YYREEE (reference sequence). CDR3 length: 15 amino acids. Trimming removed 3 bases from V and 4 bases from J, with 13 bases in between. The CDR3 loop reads CASSSGVGGTGELFF. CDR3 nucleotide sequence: TGTGCCAGCAGCTCAGGGGTAGGAGGCACCGGGGAGCTGTTTTTT.

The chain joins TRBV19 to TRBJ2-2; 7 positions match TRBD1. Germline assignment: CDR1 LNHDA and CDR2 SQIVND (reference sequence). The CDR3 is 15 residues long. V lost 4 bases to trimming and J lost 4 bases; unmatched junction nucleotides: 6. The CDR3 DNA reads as TGTGCCAGTAGTACATGGGACAGAATCACCGGGGAGCTGTTTTTT. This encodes CASSTWDRITGELFF.

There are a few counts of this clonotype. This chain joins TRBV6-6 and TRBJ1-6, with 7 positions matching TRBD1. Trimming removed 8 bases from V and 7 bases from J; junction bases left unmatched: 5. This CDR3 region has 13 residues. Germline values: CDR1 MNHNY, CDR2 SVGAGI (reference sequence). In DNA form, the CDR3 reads TGTGCCAGCCGGGACAGTTTAAATTCACCCCTCCACTTT. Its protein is CASRDSLNSPLHF.